The clone carrying this T cell receptor (beta chain) was seen only a few times. What it recognizes is unknown. The investigators reverse transcribed all of the isolated RNA, so they sequenced expressed TCRB transcripts. Sequencing used immunoSEQ multiplex PCR; TCRdb keeps in-frame clones, though not all of them. The repertoire holds 160,000 or so clones, with around 9.7% as singletons. These data belong to a study of beta chain features in type 1 diabetes. General observations from the study: At VDJ recombination sites, type 1 diabetes patients had fewer insertions and more deleted nucleotides. Among all four CD4+ subsets, Type 1 diabetes patients had TCRB CDR3s that were moderately but significantly shorter.

Input material: central memory CD4+ T cells from blood. The TCR comes from a woman in her 30s with type 1 diabetes.

In nucleotides, the CDR3 is TGCAGCGTTGACGGACAGGCCTCTGGAAACACCATATATTTT. Protein sequence: CSVDGQASGNTIYF. The chain joins TRBV29-1 to TRBJ1-3; 7 bases line up with TRBD1. The CDR3 has 14 amino acids. J lost 0 bases, V lost 3 bases, and 2 bases had no gene match. Germline V gene sequence: CDR1 SQVTM, CDR2 ANQGSEA. The entire variable domain, with the rest obtained from reference TRBV29-1 and TRBJ1-3, is as follows: SAVISQKPSRDICQRGTSLTIQCQVDSQVTMMFWYRQQPGQSLTLIATANQGSEATYESGFVIDKFPISRPNLTFSTLTVSNMSPEDSSIYLCSVDGQASGNTIYFGEGSWLTVV.